This paragraph covers one T cell receptor beta chain sequence. The antigen is unknown. For TCR beta, cDNA was produced by 5'RACE template switching with UMIs. For each CDR3 protein, TCRdb gives one entry from its re-call of the 5' RACE reads, without DNA. This sample lists some 150,000 distinct CDR3 sequences; its ten largest clones have approximately 12%. The data were obtained in a study of T cells expressing NK-cell markers. In the study overall: It was sorted CD3+CD56-NKG2C+, CD3+CD56+NKG2C- and CD3+CD56+NKG2C+ T cells that provided the TCR beta repertoires. Sequencing covered eight donors, seven HCMV-seropositive and one seronegative. Study outcomes and limitations: Expanded clones of NKG2C+ T cells had an unclear HCMV specificity.

Germline lookup yields CDR1 SEHNR and CDR2 FQNEAQ (reference sequence). The CDR3 covers 16 residues. The chain carries TRBV7-9 and TRBJ2-3; TCRdb indicates TRBD1, and absent DNA this call remains unverified. Sequences were obtained from blood T cells: a sorted CD56 or NKG2C T cell subset, CD4+ or CD8+ T cells, or bulk PBMC T cells (not recorded which). The receptor comes from a man aged 18 to 29 in good health. The CDR3 reads CASSSRQGNVPDTQYF.